The 14 T cell receptor beta chains listed next were all sequenced from one sample in a study of T cell responses to AZD1222 COVID-19 vaccine. Generated by immunoSEQ multiplex PCR, the TCRdb table keeps only in-frame clones and is missing some. The data show about 260,000 clones, approximately 93% seen once. The input for sequencing was peripheral blood, taken on day 0 of AZD1222 vaccination. These receptors originate from an adult in good health.

The V gene is TRBV3-1 (or the pseudogene TRBV3-2), the J gene TRBJ2-1; D not certain. The CDR3 contains 14 residues. Trimming left V 1 base short and J 7 bases short, with 11 bases between. CDR1 is LGHDT and CDR2 is YNNKEL in the germline V gene (reference sequence). CDR3 protein: CASSQGKLGNEQFF. Here the CDR3 DNA reads TGTGCCAGCAGCCAAGGAAAGCTGGGGAATGAGCAGTTCTTC.

This clone showed up just once. The chain couples TRBV7-9 to TRBJ2-7; weak D call: TRBD1 (7 bases). The CDR3 contains 18 residues. The germline V gene encodes CDR1 SEHNR and CDR2 FQNEAQ (reference sequence). Trimming took off 1 base at V and 0 bases at J, with 19 bases between the two ends. DNA for the CDR3: TGTGCCAGCAGCTTAGTTTACAGGGGACTCCAGAGCTCCTACGAGCAGTACTTC. Translating gives CASSLVYRGLQSSYEQYF. The full variable domain, rest sourced from reference TRBV7-9 and TRBJ2-7, is DTGVSQNPRHKITKRGQNVTFRCDPISEHNRLYWYRQTLGQGPEFLTYFQNEAQLEKSRLLSDRFSAERPKGSFSTLEIQRTEQGDSAMYLCASSLVYRGLQSSYEQYFGPGTRLTVT.

In DNA, the CDR3 is TGTGCCAGCAGTTACGGAGGGGCCGGGGGAGAGACCCAGTACTTC. Amino acids: CASSYGGAGGETQYF. The chain is built from TRBV6-2 or TRBV6-3 and TRBJ2-5, with D perhaps matching TRBD2 (6 bases). This CDR3 spans 15 amino acids. From germline, CDR1 is MNHEY and CDR2 SVGEGT. Between the trimmed V and J ends, which lost 2 bases and 4 bases, there was a span of 14 bases.

This chain connects TRBV2 to TRBJ2-1; D not resolved. Germline V gene lookup returns CDR1 SNHLY and CDR2 FYNNEI. The length of the CDR3 is 13 residues. V lost 6 bases, J lost 4 bases, and 10 bases lay in between. In DNA form, the CDR3 reads TGTGCCAGCAGGACCGAGATTTACAATGAGCAGTTCTTC. Protein sequence: CASRTEIYNEQFF.

This rearrangement joins TRBV28 to TRBJ2-5; D is undetermined. This CDR3 contains 13 residues. Germline values: CDR1 MDHEN, CDR2 SYDVKM. Trimming cost V 7 bases and J 0 bases, with 9 bases left between them. CDR3 DNA sequence: TGTGCCAGCAACCCCCCGTACCAAGAGACCCAGTACTTC. Its protein is CASNPPYQETQYF.

The chain links TRBV7-9 to TRBJ1-2; D may be TRBD1 (5 bases). V was clipped by 4 bases and J by 8 bases, with 8 bases between them. CDR1 and CDR2 (germline): SEHNR, FQNEAQ (reference sequence). The CDR3 sequence is 11 residues long. The CDR3 nucleotides are TGTGCCAGCAGCTGGGACTTAGGCTACACCTTC. Encoded protein: CASSWDLGYTF.

This clone was detected only a few times. The rearrangement links TRBV30 to TRBJ1-1; D perhaps matches TRBD1 (5 bases). This CDR3 region has 14 residues. Germline values: CDR1 GTSNPN, CDR2 SVGIG (reference sequence). V was shortened by 1 base and J by 7 bases, with 16 bases between the two germline ends. This CDR3 is CAWSEGQSISEAFF. As DNA, the CDR3 is TGTGCCTGGAGTGAGGGGCAGTCGATTAGTGAAGCTTTCTTT. Variable domain in full (rest from reference TRBV30 and TRBJ1-1): SQTIHQWPATLVQPVGSPLSLECTVEGTSNPNLYWYRQAAGRGLQLLFYSVGIGQISSEVPQNLSASRPQDRQFILSSKKLLLSDSGFYLCAWSEGQSISEAFFGQGTRLTVV.

V is TRBV7-3 and J is TRBJ2-1, with a possible D match to TRBD2 (6 bases). CDR1 and CDR2 from the germline V gene are SGHTA and FQGTGA. The CDR3 has 16 residues. The V end lost 5 bases, the J end lost 0 bases, and 14 bases lay between the germline ends. The CDR3 here is CASSTAGGSSYNEQFF. The CDR3 coding sequence is TGTGCCAGCAGCACCGCCGGAGGGAGCTCCTACAATGAGCAGTTCTTC.

This sequence joins TRBV7-9 and TRBJ2-7; 10 nucleotides agree with TRBD2. After removal of 5 bases from V and 4 bases from J, the junction contained 2 bases not matched to a gene. CDR3 length: 13 amino acids. Germline CDR1 SEHNR, CDR2 FQNEAQ (reference sequence). The CDR3: CASSEGLAYEQYF. The CDR3 region has the DNA TGTGCCAGCAGCGAGGGACTAGCGTACGAGCAGTACTTC. Together with reference TRBV7-9 and TRBJ2-7, the CDR3 gives the full variable domain: DTGVSQNPRHKITKRGQNVTFRCDPISEHNRLYWYRQTLGQGPEFLTYFQNEAQLEKSRLLSDRFSAERPKGSFSTLEIQRTEQGDSAMYLCASSEGLAYEQYFGPGTRLTVT.

This sequence joins TRBV2 and TRBJ2-6; 7 nucleotides line up with TRBD2. J lost 0 bases, V lost 10 bases, and 9 bases had no gene match. The length of the CDR3 is 16 residues. Germline V gives CDR1 SNHLY, CDR2 FYNNEI. The CDR3 DNA reads TGTGCCACCCGGACTAGTTGGGGCTCTGGGGCCAACGTCCTGACTTTC. This codes for CATRTSWGSGANVLTF.

The V and J genes are TRBV2 and TRBJ1-2, with TRBD1 matching 12 bases. This CDR3 has 14 amino acids. CDR1 is SNHLY, CDR2 FYNNEI, per germline. The trim removed 10 bases at V and 4 bases at J, leaving 7 bases unmatched. CDR3 nucleotides: TGTGCCAACCCTGGGGGACAGGGGGCCTATGGCTACACCTTC. This encodes CANPGGQGAYGYTF.

The rearrangement joins TRBV5-1 to TRBJ2-7, with D perhaps given as TRBD1 or TRBD2 (5 bases each). V was shortened by 2 bases and J by 3 bases, with 9 bases between the two germline ends. Germline V lookup: CDR1 SGHRS, CDR2 YFSETQ. The CDR3 totals 13 residues. The CDR3 loop is CASSFGTNYEQYF. The CDR3 nucleotides are TGCGCCAGCAGCTTCGGGACGAACTACGAGCAGTACTTC. Full variable domain (rest looked up from reference TRBV5-1 and TRBJ2-7): KAGVTQTPRYLIKTRGQQVTLSCSPISGHRSVSWYQQTPGQGLQFLFEYFSETQRNKGNFPGRFSGRQFSNSRSEMNVSTLELGDSALYLCASSFGTNYEQYFGPGTRLTVT.

This sequence joins TRBV6-6 and TRBJ1-6; 10 bases match TRBD1. This CDR3 is built from 15 residues. Germline V gives CDR1 MNHNY, CDR2 SVGAGI (reference sequence). V shed 0 bases and J 13 bases; nucleotides not matched to a gene: 6. The CDR3 nucleotides are TGTGCCAGCAGTTACTCGACAGGGGGCGGCCGGCCCCTCCACTTT. This translates into CASSYSTGGGRPLHF.

V gene TRBV3-1 (or the pseudogene TRBV3-2) combines with J gene TRBJ1-2, with TRBD1 matching over 7 bases. V shed 3 bases and J 4 bases; nucleotides not matched to a gene: 2. CDR3 length equals 13 residues. Germline V CDR1 and CDR2: LGHDT, YNNKEL (reference sequence). The CDR3 loop is CASSHGTAYGYTF. In nucleotides, the CDR3 is TGTGCCAGCAGCCACGGGACAGCCTATGGCTACACCTTC.